A single sample gave rise to the 21 T cell receptor beta chains below, sequenced in a study of shared clonotypes between healthy human individuals. Method: immunoSEQ multiplex PCR; TCRdb's copy keeps in-frame clones and lacks some. The table has about 2.4 million clones, roughly 93% seen once. What was sequenced was naive CD4+ T cells from PBMCs. This sample's subset: CD45RA+ positively selected. These receptors originate from a man between 18 and 35 years old in good health. Some clones in this sample may be carry-over from other donors' samples.

The CDR3 is CASSFPGQRKETQYF. CDR3 sequence (DNA): TGTGCCAGCAGCTTTCCGGGACAGAGAAAAGAGACCCAGTACTTC. The V and J genes are TRBV5-4 and TRBJ2-5; 7 bases agree with TRBD1. The CDR3 is 15 residues long. The germline V gene has CDR1 SGHNT and CDR2 YYREEE (reference sequence). J lost 3 bases, V lost 2 bases, and 7 bases had no gene match.

The chain employs TRBV27 and TRBJ2-1; 11 nucleotides align to TRBD1. Losses at the gene ends were 6 bases for V and 5 bases for J; bases not matched to a gene: 9. The CDR3 spans 16 residues. The germline gives CDR1 MNHEY, CDR2 SMNVEV (reference sequence). The DNA for the CDR3 is TGTGCCAGCAGAATGTGGGGGACAGGGGGGAACAATGAGCAGTTCTTC. Protein: CASRMWGTGGNNEQFF.

In regard to this clone: The same CDR3 also results from other DNA sequences found in this sample. V is TRBV7-2 and J is TRBJ1-3; D gene ambiguous. From germline, CDR1 is SGHTA and CDR2 FQGNSA. This CDR3 has 14 residues. V was cut by 5 bases and J by 0 bases, with 8 bases left in between. The CDR3 region has the DNA TGTGCCAGCAGCCCGGGTTACTCTGGAAACACCATATATTTT. Protein: CASSPGYSGNTIYF. Using reference TRBV7-2 and TRBJ1-3 for the parts outside the CDR3, the full variable domain is GAGVSQSPSNKVTEKGKDVELRCDPISGHTALYWYRQSLGQGLEFLIYFQGNSAPDKSGLPSDRFSAERTGGSVSTLTIQRTQQEDSAVYLCASSPGYSGNTIYFGEGSWLTVV.

The chain carries TRBV4-1 and TRBJ2-7, with D unresolved. This CDR3 comprises 14 residues. V gave up 2 bases and J gave up 5 bases, with 13 bases separating them. Germline V gene lookup returns CDR1 MGHRA and CDR2 YSYEKL. CDR3 in amino acids: CASSQPSRSDEQYF. CDR3 nucleotides: TGCGCCAGCAGCCAACCCTCACGCAGCGACGAGCAGTACTTC.

This sequence joins TRBV10-3 and TRBJ2-7; D might be TRBD1 (6 bases). CDR3 length: 12 residues. V lost 5 bases and J 4 bases, leaving 9 bases between the germline ends. In germline, CDR1 is ENHRY, CDR2 SYGVKD. The chain's CDR3 is CAISLDSYEQYF. CDR3 in DNA: TGTGCCATCAGTTTGGACAGTTACGAGCAGTACTTC.

The CDR3 DNA sequence: TGCTCGGGTATTTCGGGACTTTCAGATACGCAGTATTTT. Protein product: CSGISGLSDTQYF. The chain links TRBV29-1 to TRBJ2-3, with a weak D call TRBD2 (6 bases). CDR1 is SQVTM, CDR2 ANQGSEA, per germline. The CDR3 runs 13 residues.

The chain has TRBV28 and TRBJ2-6; D is unresolved. There are 15 residues in the CDR3. In germline, CDR1 is MDHEN, CDR2 SYDVKM. V was pared by 2 bases and J by 1 base, with 6 bases between. This CDR3 is CASSLISSGANVLTF. CDR3 DNA: TGTGCCAGCAGTTTAATCAGTTCTGGGGCCAACGTCCTGACTTTC.

The chain has TRBV7-8 and TRBJ2-7; TRBD2 matches 12 bases. V shed 2 bases, J shed 1 base, and the junction held 3 bases outside the gene matches. CDR1 SGHVS and CDR2 FQNEAQ come from the germline V gene. The CDR3 is 16 amino acids. CDR3 amino acids: CASSLKGLAGSYEQYF. The CDR3 coding sequence is TGTGCCAGCAGCTTAAAGGGACTAGCGGGTTCCTACGAGCAGTACTTC. The entire variable domain, with the rest obtained from reference TRBV7-8 and TRBJ2-7, is as follows: GAGVSQSPRYKVAKRGQDVALRCDPISGHVSLFWYQQALGQGPEFLTYFQNEAQLDKSGLPSDRFFAERPEGSVSTLKIQRTQQEDSAVYLCASSLKGLAGSYEQYFGPGTRLTVT.

The chain has TRBV6-5 and TRBJ2-2, with a possible D match to TRBD2 (6 bases). This CDR3 is 13 amino acids long. Germline V gives CDR1 MNHEY, CDR2 SVGAGI. V lost 7 bases, J lost 4 bases, and 10 bases lay in between. The CDR3 nucleotides are TGTGCCAGCAACACCGGGAGCACCGGGGAGCTGTTTTTT. This gives the protein CASNTGSTGELFF.

This chain connects TRBV2 to TRBJ2-7; 9 nucleotides agree with TRBD1. CDR3 length equals 13 residues. CDR1 is SNHLY, CDR2 FYNNEI, per germline. Trimming took 9 bases from V and 0 from J; bases not matched to a gene: 3. DNA for the CDR3: TGTGCCAGGGGGACAGGGAGCTCCTACGAGCAGTACTTC. It codes for CARGTGSSYEQYF.

This chain joins TRBV30 and TRBJ1-4; maybe TRBD1 (5 bases). V lost 4 bases, J lost 7 bases, and 13 bases lay in between. Germline values: CDR1 GTSNPN, CDR2 SVGIG (reference sequence). The CDR3 consists of 13 residues. For the CDR3, the DNA is TGTGCCTGGACCGAGGGGTATGGTGAAAAACTGTTTTTT. It translates to CAWTEGYGEKLFF.

This clone was counted once. The CDR3 coding sequence is TGTGCCAGCAGCTTGAATACGCAGTATTTT. Translating it yields CASSLNTQYF. This chain links TRBV11-2 with TRBJ2-3; D unclear. The CDR3 sequence is 10 residues long. Trimming left V 3 bases short and J 7 bases short, with 2 bases between. The germline CDR1 and CDR2 sequences are SGHAT and FQNNGV.

The rearrangement links TRBV7-9 to TRBJ1-1; 7 nucleotides line up with TRBD1. Unmatched junction bases numbered 7, after V lost 3 bases and J lost 3 bases. Looked up from germline, CDR1 is SEHNR and CDR2 is FQNEAQ (reference sequence). The CDR3 is made up of 15 amino acids. The CDR3 DNA reads TGTGCCAGCAGCTTCTATAGACAGGGTGACACTGAAGCTTTCTTT. Its protein product is CASSFYRQGDTEAFF.

V usage is TRBV6-5 and J usage is TRBJ1-2; 7 positions match TRBD1. The V segment lost 4 bases and the J segment 4 bases; nucleotides outside the gene matches: 12. The CDR3 length is 16 residues. The germline gives CDR1 MNHEY, CDR2 SVGAGI. CDR3 in DNA: TGTGCCAGCAGTTCAAATCGACAGGGTGGCGTCTATGGCTACACCTTC. It encodes CASSSNRQGGVYGYTF.

Turning to this clone: At one of its ends the junction is not consistent with the germline gene, which may arise from a read error. This rearrangement joins TRBV14 to TRBJ2-7, with 9 nucleotides matching TRBD1. Germline values: CDR1 SGHDN, CDR2 FVKESK. CDR3 size: 14 residues. The CDR3 DNA sequence: TGTGCCAGCAGCCAAGATCTCGGGACAGGGAGTTTGAACTTC. This codes for CASSQDLGTGSLNF.

The chain couples TRBV10-1 to TRBJ2-1; TRBD2 is a possible D gene (6 bases). In germline, CDR1 is WNHNN, CDR2 SYGVQD (reference sequence). The ends were cut back, 3 bases at V and 7 bases at J, with 10 bases in the middle. There are 13 residues in the CDR3. In nucleotides, the CDR3 is TGCGCCAGCAGTGATTTTCGGGGGAATGAGCAGTTCTTC. Encoded protein: CASSDFRGNEQFF.

The sample holds one count of this clone. The genes are TRBV2 and TRBJ2-1, with no clear D. Trimming cost V 4 bases and J 7 bases, with 17 bases left between them. Germline CDR1 is SNHLY and CDR2 is FYNNEI. The CDR3 consists of 15 residues. CDR3 coding DNA: TGTGCCAGCAGTGCTCAGCCCTCCAGTGGGAATGAGCAGTTCTTC. Its translation is CASSAQPSSGNEQFF. The full variable domain, rest sourced from reference TRBV2 and TRBJ2-1, is EPEVTQTPSHQVTQMGQEVILRCVPISNHLYFYWYRQILGQKVEFLVSFYNNEISEKSEIFDDQFSVERPDGSNFTLKIRSTKLEDSAMYFCASSAQPSSGNEQFFGPGTRLTVL.

The chain couples TRBV19 to TRBJ2-2, with 9 bases matching TRBD2. Germline V gives CDR1 LNHDA, CDR2 SQIVND (reference sequence). Trimming removed 5 bases from V and 4 bases from J; junction bases left unmatched: 8. This CDR3 comprises 16 residues. The CDR3 region is CASSAGTSRVTGELFF. The DNA for the CDR3 is TGTGCCAGTAGTGCTGGGACTAGCCGGGTCACCGGGGAGCTGTTTTTT.

The J gene is TRBJ1-4, the V gene TRBV19, with no clear D. Per germline, CDR1 LNHDA and CDR2 SQIVND (reference sequence). The ends were cut back, 4 bases at V and 8 bases at J, with 11 bases in the middle. The CDR3 is 13 amino acids. The CDR3 sequence: CASSRRVGEKLFF. CDR3 DNA sequence: TGTGCCAGTAGTAGAAGGGTAGGCGAAAAACTGTTTTTT.

The chain joins TRBV4-2 to TRBJ2-1; a weak D match, TRBD2 (6 bases). Germline V gene data show CDR1 as LGHNA and CDR2 as YNFKEQ. CDR3 length: 15 amino acids. Trimming cost V 4 bases and J 6 bases, with 16 bases left between them. CDR3 sequence: CASSLTGGGRNEQFF. In DNA, the CDR3 is TGTGCCAGCAGCCTTACCGGGGGAGGCCGCAATGAGCAGTTCTTC.

This clone has just a few counts. Additional DNA sequences in this sample encode the identical CDR3. The chain is built from TRBV30 and TRBJ1-5; tentatively, D is TRBD1 (5 bases). Looked up from germline, CDR1 is GTSNPN and CDR2 is SVGIG (reference sequence). V dropped 2 bases and J dropped 5 bases, with 10 bases sitting between them. The CDR3 covers 13 residues. The CDR3 DNA is TGTGCCTGGAGTCCCCGAGGGGATCAGCCCCAGCATTTT. Residues: CAWSPRGDQPQHF. Together with reference TRBV30 and TRBJ1-5, the CDR3 gives the full variable domain: SQTIHQWPATLVQPVGSPLSLECTVEGTSNPNLYWYRQAAGRGLQLLFYSVGIGQISSEVPQNLSASRPQDRQFILSSKKLLLSDSGFYLCAWSPRGDQPQHFGDGTRLSIL.